The 15 T cell receptor beta chains below come from one sample, sequenced in a study of blood T cell repertoires in COVID-19. Clones were read by immunoSEQ multiplex PCR, and TCRdb kept only the in-frame ones, dropping some. This sample has roughly 140,000 clones, with roughly 80% found just once. Source material: peripheral blood. These receptors originate from a man in his 60s with acute or convalescent COVID-19.

The J gene is TRBJ1-2, the V gene TRBV19; tentatively, D is TRBD1 (6 bases). Germline CDR1 reads LNHDA; CDR2 reads SQIVND (reference sequence). The CDR3 sequence is 13 residues long. V lost 4 bases to trimming and J lost 8 bases, with 14 bases between them. The CDR3 spells CASSTRGAGGYTF. The CDR3 nucleotides are TGTGCCAGTAGTACTCGGGGGGCCGGGGGCTACACCTTC.

CDR3 nucleotide sequence: TGTGCCAGCAGCTTGGGAAGTCTAGCGGGGGGGCCGGAGACCCAGTACTTC. This translates into CASSLGSLAGGPETQYF. The chain carries TRBV7-7 and TRBJ2-5, with TRBD2 matching over 12 bases. Germline assignment: CDR1 SSHAT and CDR2 FNYEAQ (reference sequence). V lost 3 bases and J lost 5; bases outside the gene matches: 10. CDR3 size: 17 residues. Full variable domain (rest looked up from reference TRBV7-7 and TRBJ2-5): GAGVSQSPRYKVTKRGQDVTLRCDPISSHATLYWYQQALGQGPEFLTYFNYEAQPDKSGLPSDRFSAERPEGSISTLTIQRTEQRDSAMYRCASSLGSLAGGPETQYFGPGTRLLVL.

The chain combines TRBV28 with TRBJ2-7; a weak D match, TRBD1 (5 bases). V shed 2 bases and J shed 3 bases, with 11 bases lying between them. The CDR3 covers 14 residues. CDR1 and CDR2 from the germline V gene are MDHEN and SYDVKM. Here the CDR3 DNA reads TGTGCCAGCAGTTTAGGGGCCCGCTACTACGAGCAGTACTTC. This encodes CASSLGARYYEQYF.

V usage is TRBV19 and J usage is TRBJ1-5; no clear D gene. CDR1 and CDR2 (germline): LNHDA, SQIVND (reference sequence). The CDR3 spans 13 residues. V was pared by 4 bases and J by 2 bases, with 6 bases between. The DNA for the CDR3 is TGTGCCAGTAGTAGAACACGCAATCAGCCCCAGCATTTT. This translates into CASSRTRNQPQHF. Supplemented by reference TRBV19 and TRBJ1-5, the full variable domain reads DGGITQSPKYLFRKEGQNVTLSCEQNLNHDAMYWYRQDPGQGLRLIYYSQIVNDFQKGDIAEGYSVSREKKESFPLTVTSAQKNPTAFYLCASSRTRNQPQHFGDGTRLSIL.

V usage is TRBV2 and J usage is TRBJ2-3, with D possibly TRBD2 on 5 matching bases. Germline CDR1 is SNHLY and CDR2 is FYNNEI. The length of the CDR3 is 14 residues. V was cut by 10 bases and J by 0 bases, with 14 bases left in between. CDR3 sequence: CATPRGASTDTQYF. The CDR3 nucleotides are TGTGCCACACCCCGGGGTGCTAGCACAGATACGCAGTATTTT.

This chain joins TRBV19 and TRBJ2-7, with 7 bases aligning to TRBD2. The germline gives CDR1 LNHDA, CDR2 SQIVND (reference sequence). With 5 bases clipped from V and 2 bases from J, the junction kept 6 bases outside the gene matches. There are 14 residues in the CDR3. The CDR3 nucleotides are TGTGCCAGTAGTCAGCGGGGCGGAACCTACGAGCAGTACTTC. It codes for CASSQRGGTYEQYF.

The gene calls are TRBV19 and TRBJ1-5, with TRBD1 identical over 10 bases. Germline V CDR1 and CDR2: LNHDA, SQIVND (reference sequence). The CDR3 has 19 residues. With V trimmed by 4 bases and J by 1 base, 13 bases remained unmatched. The CDR3 bases are TGTGCCAGTAGTAGCTATTATGACAGGGGGCAGGAGAGCAATCAGCCCCAGCATTTT. Encoded protein: CASSSYYDRGQESNQPQHF.

The chain uses TRBV6-1 and TRBJ1-4, with D perhaps TRBD1 (6 bases). V was pared by 3 bases and J by 8 bases, with 13 bases between. This CDR3 is 14 amino acids long. Germline V gene sequence: CDR1 MNHNS, CDR2 SASEGT. This CDR3 reads CASSEGGANEKLFF. The DNA for the CDR3 is TGTGCCAGCAGTGAGGGGGGGGCGAACGAAAAACTGTTTTTT.

The genes are TRBV11-2 and TRBJ1-2; 7 bases fit TRBD1. The germline gives CDR1 SGHAT, CDR2 FQNNGV. The CDR3 has 17 amino acids. Unmatched junction bases numbered 9, after V lost 1 base and J lost 1 base. CDR3 region: CASSLGSGTVFNYGYTF. The CDR3 DNA reads TGTGCCAGCAGCTTAGGTTCCGGGACAGTATTTAACTATGGCTACACCTTC.

This clone was observed a few times. V usage is TRBV20-1 and J usage is TRBJ2-4; TRBD2 agrees at 9 bases. Germline V gives CDR1 DFQATT, CDR2 SNEGSKA (reference sequence). The trim removed 3 bases at V and 0 bases at J, leaving 12 bases unmatched. The CDR3 is 18 amino acids. CDR3 sequence (DNA): TGCAGTGCTAGTGTGTTTAGCGGGAGAGGTTTAGCCAAAAACATTCAGTACTTC. This gives the protein CSASVFSGRGLAKNIQYF.

This chain uses TRBV3-1 (or the pseudogene TRBV3-2) with TRBJ2-1; unclear D gene. V lost 1 base and J 8 bases, leaving 3 bases between the germline ends. Germline V gives CDR1 LGHDT, CDR2 YNNKEL (reference sequence). The CDR3 contains 11 residues. DNA of the CDR3: TGTGCCAGCAGCCAAGGCGATGAGCAGTTCTTC. As protein: CASSQGDEQFF.

This clone was recorded only once. The chain links TRBV3-1 (or the pseudogene TRBV3-2) to TRBJ2-3; possible D gene TRBD1, 5 bases. CDR3 length: 12 amino acids. Trimming removed 0 bases from V and 10 bases from J, with 8 bases in between. Per the germline V gene, CDR1 is LGHDT and CDR2 is YNNKEL (reference sequence). The CDR3 protein is CASSQDPRAQYF. CDR3 coding DNA: TGTGCCAGCAGCCAAGACCCCAGGGCGCAGTATTTT.

This clone was seen a single time. This chain joins TRBV11-2 and TRBJ2-1, with D possibly TRBD1 on 6 matching bases. The CDR3 totals 15 residues. CDR1 and CDR2 from the germline V gene are SGHAT and FQNNGV. V was clipped by 1 base and J by 7 bases, with 14 bases between them. CDR3 protein: CASSLGHRVQNEQFF. CDR3 DNA sequence: TGTGCCAGCAGCTTAGGTCACAGGGTCCAGAATGAGCAGTTCTTC.

This chain connects TRBV27 to TRBJ1-5, with 8 bases lining up with TRBD1. V dropped 5 bases and J dropped 1; count of bases not matched to a gene: 4. The CDR3 runs to 15 residues. The germline V gene has CDR1 MNHEY and CDR2 SMNVEV (reference sequence). The CDR3 here is CASSRGQASNQPQHF. DNA for the CDR3: TGTGCCAGCAGTCGGGGACAGGCCAGCAATCAGCCCCAGCATTTT.

This clone showed up just a few times. The rearrangement uses TRBV28 and TRBJ2-7, with 7 nucleotides matching TRBD1. The CDR3 runs 11 residues. With 6 bases clipped from V and 4 bases from J, the junction kept 0 bases outside the gene matches. Germline V gene sequence: CDR1 MDHEN, CDR2 SYDVKM. The CDR3 loop reads CASRGQYEQYF. CDR3 sequence (DNA): TGTGCCAGCAGGGGACAGTACGAGCAGTACTTC.